A selection of T cell receptor beta chains follows, all from one sample in a study of T-cell reconstitution after alpha-beta-depleted transplantation in children. Each CDR3 protein gets one entry after TCRdb re-called the PCR reads with MiXCR. The data contain around 270,000 distinct CDR3 sequences, around 10% of them singletons. Here the sequenced sample was PBMCs, taken before TCRalphabeta/CD19-depleted stem cell transplant. These receptors all come from a boy younger than two with acute myeloid leukemia, due to receive a stem cell transplant. The CDR3 runs from the conserved cysteine through the conserved F or W. D genes are given only for firm matches. Clone size is given for some rows only: seen once, a few or many times, or a class if the clone is expanded.

v_call: TRBV6-1; j_call: TRBJ1-1; cdr3_length: 15; d_call: TRBD1; clone_size: many; cdr3_aa: CASVTGVIMNTEAFF; cdr3_nt: TGTGCCAGCGTAACAGGGGTGATAATGAACACTGAAGCTTTCTTT
v_call: TRBV5-1; j_call: TRBJ2-2; cdr3_length: 15; d_call: TRBD1; clone_size: few; cdr3_aa: CASSLVETGPGELFF; cdr3_nt: TGCGCCAGCAGCTTGGTAGAGACAGGGCCCGGGGAGCTGTTTTTT
v_call: TRBV7-9; j_call: TRBJ2-5; cdr3_length: 15; d_call: TRBD2; clone_size: many; cdr3_aa: CASIFRLAGLETQYF; cdr3_nt: TGTGCCAGCATCTTTAGACTAGCGGGATTGGAGACCCAGTACTTC
v_call: TRBV7-2; j_call: TRBJ2-1; cdr3_length: 15; d_call: TRBD2; clone_size: many; cdr3_aa: CASSSSGRAVGEQFF; cdr3_nt: TGTGCCAGCAGCTCAAGCGGGAGGGCCGTGGGTGAGCAGTTCTTC
v_call: TRBV9; j_call: TRBJ1-1; cdr3_length: 14; d_call: .; clone_size: many; cdr3_aa: CASSPRRAQAEAFF; cdr3_nt: TGTGCCAGCAGCCCCCGGCGCGCCCAGGCTGAAGCTTTCTTT
v_call: TRBV5-1; j_call: TRBJ1-2; cdr3_length: 15; d_call: .; clone_size: many; cdr3_aa: CASSLVHRDRDGYTF; cdr3_nt: TGCGCCAGCAGCTTGGTCCACAGGGATAGAGATGGCTACACCTTC
v_call: TRBV5-1; j_call: TRBJ2-1; cdr3_length: 15; d_call: .; clone_size: many; cdr3_aa: CASSLARPGEAEQFF; cdr3_nt: TGCGCCAGCAGCTTGGCGAGGCCGGGAGAGGCTGAGCAGTTCTTC
v_call: TRBV13; j_call: TRBJ2-7; cdr3_length: 14; d_call: .; clone_size: few; cdr3_aa: CASSSGDTSYEQYF; cdr3_nt: TGTGCCAGCAGCTCCGGGGACACCTCCTACGAGCAGTACTTC
v_call: TRBV5-1; j_call: TRBJ2-7; cdr3_length: 14; d_call: .; clone_size: many; cdr3_aa: CASSTSVQTYEQYF; cdr3_nt: TGCGCCAGCAGCACCTCTGTCCAGACATACGAGCAGTACTTC
v_call: TRBV7-2; j_call: TRBJ2-1; cdr3_length: 11; d_call: .; clone_size: many; cdr3_aa: CASSTRDLRFF; cdr3_nt: TGTGCCAGCAGCACCCGGGATCTACGGTTCTTC
v_call: TRBV9; j_call: TRBJ2-5; cdr3_length: 15; d_call: TRBD1; clone_size: many; cdr3_aa: CASSNDRDSQETQYF; cdr3_nt: TGTGCCAGCAGCAACGACCGGGACAGCCAAGAGACCCAGTACTTC
v_call: TRBV7-2; j_call: TRBJ2-5; cdr3_length: 11; d_call: .; clone_size: few; cdr3_aa: CASSILEPQYF; cdr3_nt: TGTGCCAGCAGCATCCTCGAGCCCCAGTACTTC
v_call: TRBV7-9; j_call: TRBJ2-7; cdr3_length: 13; d_call: TRBD2; clone_size: .; cdr3_aa: CASREREKHEQYF; cdr3_nt: TGTGCCAGCAGGGAGCGGGAGAAGCACGAGCAGTACTTC
v_call: TRBV10-3; j_call: TRBJ2-3; cdr3_length: 15; d_call: TRBD2; clone_size: .; cdr3_aa: CAIRTSGSSADTQYF; cdr3_nt: TGTGCCATCAGGACTAGCGGGAGTTCTGCAGATACGCAGTATTTT
v_call: TRBV18; j_call: TRBJ1-1; cdr3_length: 15; d_call: TRBD1; clone_size: few; cdr3_aa: CASSPNRGRPNEAFF; cdr3_nt: TGTGCCAGCTCACCAAACAGGGGGCGCCCCAATGAAGCTTTCTTT
v_call: TRBV5-1; j_call: TRBJ2-5; cdr3_length: 14; d_call: .; clone_size: many; cdr3_aa: CASSLGPGLETQYF; cdr3_nt: TGCGCCAGCAGCTTGGGACCTGGTCTAGAGACCCAGTACTTC
v_call: TRBV15; j_call: TRBJ2-3; cdr3_length: 19; d_call: .; clone_size: many; cdr3_aa: CATSRDHLLRGTSTDTQYF; cdr3_nt: TGTGCCACCAGCAGAGACCACCTTTTACGGGGGACTAGCACAGATACGCAGTATTTT
v_call: TRBV4-3; j_call: TRBJ1-2; cdr3_length: 16; d_call: .; clone_size: .; cdr3_aa: CASSQDGGGANYGYTF; cdr3_nt: TGCGCCAGCAGCCAAGATGGGGGGGGAGCTAACTATGGCTACACCTTC
v_call: TRBV5-6; j_call: TRBJ2-5; cdr3_length: 13; d_call: TRBD1; clone_size: many; cdr3_aa: CASSRDRKETQYF; cdr3_nt: TGTGCCAGCAGCCGGGACAGAAAGGAGACCCAGTACTTC
v_call: TRBV12-3/TRBV12-4; j_call: TRBJ1-2; cdr3_length: 15; d_call: .; clone_size: many; cdr3_aa: CASSPHPRGGEGYTF; cdr3_nt: TGTGCCAGCAGTCCCCACCCCAGGGGAGGTGAAGGCTACACCTTC
v_call: TRBV7-9; j_call: TRBJ2-1; cdr3_length: 15; d_call: TRBD2; clone_size: many; cdr3_aa: CASSLGTSGFDEQFF; cdr3_nt: TGTGCCAGCAGCCTCGGGACTAGCGGTTTCGATGAGCAGTTCTTC
v_call: TRBV11-2; j_call: TRBJ2-3; cdr3_length: 16; d_call: .; clone_size: many; cdr3_aa: CASSLVPLEVADTQYF; cdr3_nt: TGTGCCAGCAGCTTAGTGCCTCTCGAGGTGGCAGATACGCAGTATTTT
v_call: TRBV7-9; j_call: TRBJ2-3; cdr3_length: 15; d_call: .; clone_size: many; cdr3_aa: CASSLWVTISDTQYF; cdr3_nt: TGTGCCAGCAGCTTATGGGTAACGATCTCAGATACGCAGTATTTT
v_call: TRBV6-5; j_call: TRBJ1-2; cdr3_length: 15; d_call: TRBD1; clone_size: few; cdr3_aa: CASSYRDRGRKGYTF; cdr3_nt: TGTGCCAGCAGTTACCGGGACAGGGGGCGTAAAGGCTACACCTTC
v_call: TRBV20-1; j_call: TRBJ1-3; cdr3_length: 12; d_call: .; clone_size: many; cdr3_aa: CAQLLSGNTIYF; cdr3_nt: TGCGCACAGCTGCTCTCTGGAAACACCATATATTTT
v_call: TRBV5-1; j_call: TRBJ1-1; cdr3_length: 16; d_call: .; clone_size: many; cdr3_aa: CASSSLDLGRDTEAFF; cdr3_nt: TGCGCCAGCAGCTCCCTGGACCTCGGGAGGGACACTGAAGCTTTCTTT
v_call: TRBV12-3/TRBV12-4; j_call: TRBJ2-5; cdr3_length: 14; d_call: TRBD2; clone_size: many; cdr3_aa: CASKLAGGYGTQYF; cdr3_nt: TGTGCCAGCAAACTAGCGGGGGGTTACGGGACCCAGTACTTC
v_call: TRBV7-9; j_call: TRBJ2-4; cdr3_length: 15; d_call: .; clone_size: many; cdr3_aa: CASSLGSLAKNIQYF; cdr3_nt: TGTGCCAGCAGCCTGGGGTCTTTAGCCAAAAACATTCAGTACTTC
v_call: TRBV28; j_call: TRBJ2-4; cdr3_length: 18; d_call: .; clone_size: many; cdr3_aa: CASSLSNPWGADKNIQYF; cdr3_nt: TGTGCCAGCAGTCTATCTAACCCGTGGGGGGCGGACAAAAACATTCAGTACTTC
v_call: TRBV10-3; j_call: TRBJ2-7; cdr3_length: 12; d_call: .; clone_size: few; cdr3_aa: CAISERSYEQYF; cdr3_nt: TGTGCCATCAGTGAGAGGAGCTACGAGCAGTACTTC
v_call: TRBV20-1; j_call: TRBJ2-7; cdr3_length: 17; d_call: TRBD2; clone_size: .; cdr3_aa: CCASPGTSGRVIGEQYF; cdr3_nt: TGCTGTGCGTCCCCCGGGACTAGCGGGAGAGTAATCGGCGAGCAGTACTTC
v_call: TRBV5-1; j_call: TRBJ1-2; cdr3_length: 14; d_call: .; clone_size: few; cdr3_aa: CASSFRGGNYGYTF; cdr3_nt: TGCGCCAGCAGCTTTCGGGGGGGGAACTATGGCTACACCTTC
v_call: TRBV12-3/TRBV12-4; j_call: TRBJ2-7; cdr3_length: 13; d_call: .; clone_size: .; cdr3_aa: CASRQTVSYEQYF; cdr3_nt: TGTGCCAGCAGACAGACAGTCTCCTACGAGCAGTACTTC
v_call: TRBV12-3/TRBV12-4; j_call: TRBJ1-6; cdr3_length: 14; d_call: .; clone_size: .; cdr3_aa: CASRQGFGNSPLHF; cdr3_nt: TGTGCCAGCAGGCAGGGGTTTGGCAATTCACCCCTCCACTTT
v_call: TRBV7-3; j_call: TRBJ2-3; cdr3_length: 19; d_call: TRBD1; clone_size: .; cdr3_aa: CASSPFGGQGKIPPDTQYF; cdr3_nt: TGTGCCAGCAGTCCCTTCGGAGGACAGGGAAAAATTCCTCCAGATACGCAGTATTTT
v_call: TRBV18; j_call: TRBJ2-3; cdr3_length: 17; d_call: TRBD2; clone_size: .; cdr3_aa: CASSPLASGAPTDTQYF; cdr3_nt: TGTGCCAGCTCACCACTTGCTAGCGGGGCGCCCACAGATACGCAGTATTTT
v_call: TRBV28; j_call: TRBJ2-6; cdr3_length: 15; d_call: .; clone_size: many; cdr3_aa: CASSFGVTGANVLTF; cdr3_nt: TGTGCCAGCAGTTTCGGGGTCACTGGGGCCAACGTCCTGACTTTC
v_call: TRBV12-3/TRBV12-4; j_call: TRBJ2-5; cdr3_length: 14; d_call: .; clone_size: .; cdr3_aa: CASSPGAGKETQYF; cdr3_nt: TGTGCCAGCAGCCCCGGGGCGGGAAAAGAGACCCAGTACTTC
v_call: TRBV25-1; j_call: TRBJ2-1; cdr3_length: 16; d_call: TRBD2; clone_size: many; cdr3_aa: CASSEYRGVGWDEQFF; cdr3_nt: TGTGCCAGCAGTGAATATCGGGGGGTAGGGTGGGATGAGCAGTTCTTC
v_call: TRBV5-1; j_call: TRBJ1-5; cdr3_length: 15; d_call: TRBD1; clone_size: many; cdr3_aa: CASSEGQGSNQPQHF; cdr3_nt: TGCGCCAGCAGCGAAGGACAGGGTAGCAATCAGCCCCAGCATTTT
v_call: TRBV28; j_call: TRBJ2-1; cdr3_length: 14; d_call: TRBD2; clone_size: .; cdr3_aa: CASTLALGGNEQFF; cdr3_nt: TGTGCCAGCACTTTAGCGTTGGGGGGGAATGAGCAGTTCTTC
v_call: TRBV7-2; j_call: TRBJ2-3; cdr3_length: 17; d_call: TRBD2; clone_size: many; cdr3_aa: CASSLPLTSGSTDTQYF; cdr3_nt: TGTGCCAGCAGCTTACCCTTGACTAGCGGGAGCACAGATACGCAGTATTTT
v_call: TRBV27; j_call: TRBJ2-7; cdr3_length: 16; d_call: TRBD2; clone_size: many; cdr3_aa: CASRRGLGLPTYEQYF; cdr3_nt: TGTGCCAGCAGACGCGGATTGGGACTACCCACCTACGAGCAGTACTTC
v_call: TRBV3-1; j_call: TRBJ2-5; cdr3_length: 14; d_call: .; clone_size: many; cdr3_aa: CASSQGRNQETQYF; cdr3_nt: TGTGCCAGCAGCCAAGGACGCAACCAAGAGACCCAGTACTTC
v_call: TRBV24-1; j_call: TRBJ2-1; cdr3_length: 9; d_call: .; clone_size: many; cdr3_aa: CATRVKVFF; cdr3_nt: TGTGCCACCAGAGTGAAGGTATTCTTC
v_call: TRBV7-8; j_call: TRBJ2-2; cdr3_length: 14; d_call: .; clone_size: many; cdr3_aa: CASSLNPLGGELFF; cdr3_nt: TGTGCCAGCAGCTTAAACCCTCTCGGCGGGGAGCTGTTTTTT
v_call: TRBV20-1; j_call: TRBJ2-7; cdr3_length: 15; d_call: .; clone_size: few; cdr3_aa: CSARDRARVYYEQYF; cdr3_nt: TGCAGTGCTAGAGATCGAGCGAGGGTTTACTACGAGCAGTACTTC
v_call: TRBV10-3; j_call: TRBJ1-6; cdr3_length: 15; d_call: .; clone_size: few; cdr3_aa: CAISERSSYNSPLHF; cdr3_nt: TGTGCCATCAGTGAGAGGAGCTCCTATAATTCACCCCTCCACTTT
v_call: TRBV10-3; j_call: TRBJ2-4; cdr3_length: 13; d_call: .; clone_size: many; cdr3_aa: CAISDWTGNIQYF; cdr3_nt: TGTGCCATCAGTGATTGGACGGGGAACATTCAGTACTTC
v_call: TRBV28; j_call: TRBJ2-6; cdr3_length: 16; d_call: .; clone_size: .; cdr3_aa: CASSLSIIPGANVLTF; cdr3_nt: TGTGCCAGCAGTTTATCCATCATTCCAGGGGCCAACGTCCTGACTTTC
v_call: TRBV6-1; j_call: TRBJ2-1; cdr3_length: 16; d_call: TRBD2; clone_size: few; cdr3_aa: CASTLAGDPGYNEQFF; cdr3_nt: TGTGCCAGTACACTAGCGGGAGACCCCGGGTACAATGAGCAGTTCTTC
v_call: TRBV29-1; j_call: TRBJ2-1; cdr3_length: 15; d_call: TRBD2; clone_size: many; cdr3_aa: CSVEERESTYNEQFF; cdr3_nt: TGCAGCGTTGAGGAGCGGGAGAGTACCTACAATGAGCAGTTCTTC